The 15 T cell receptor beta chains below were found in one sample sequenced in a study of blood T cells in healthy people across ages. Through a sample-barcoded 5' primer and a J-beta primer mix, a second PCR was run for roughly 7 to 11 cycles. TCRdb processed the 5' RACE reads anew with MiXCR; each CDR3 protein has one entry. This sample carries 1.8 million or so distinct CDR3 sequences, around 42% of them seen once, and the ten largest clones take more than 20%. Input material: blood. These TCRs come from a human donor in good health.

The V call is TRBV20-1, the J call TRBJ1-5; 11 nucleotides agree with TRBD1. V lost 1 base and J lost 7; bases outside the gene matches: 9. The CDR3 runs to 16 residues. The germline gives CDR1 DFQATT, CDR2 SNEGSKA (reference sequence). Written as DNA, the CDR3 is TGCAGTGCTAGAGTCTGGGACAGGGGGGCTGGACAGCCCCAGCATTTT. Its protein is CSARVWDRGAGQPQHF.

This chain links TRBV7-2 with TRBJ1-5, with 11 bases that match TRBD1. The CDR3 totals 18 residues. Unmatched junction bases numbered 11, after V lost 6 bases and J lost 1 base. The V gene's germline CDR1 is SGHTA and CDR2 FQGNSA. The CDR3 spells CASSWTGGTAESNQPQHF. CDR3 nucleotide sequence: TGTGCCAGCAGTTGGACAGGGGGCACGGCGGAGAGCAATCAGCCCCAGCATTTT.

This clonotype was observed a few times. The chain carries TRBV4-1 and TRBJ1-2; no clear D gene. Germline V gene lookup returns CDR1 MGHRA and CDR2 YSYEKL. The CDR3 is 14 residues long. Trimming shortened V by 0 bases and J by 8 bases, and 13 bases separated the two germline ends. The CDR3 sequence is CASSQEVLVRGYTF. CDR3 nucleotide sequence: TGCGCCAGCAGCCAAGAAGTCCTCGTGCGAGGCTACACCTTC.

This clonotype was detected a few times. V usage is TRBV7-9 and J usage is TRBJ1-2, with a weak D call TRBD1 (5 bases). The CDR3 is made up of 15 amino acids. V was clipped by 0 bases and J by 3 bases, with 11 bases between them. Germline-derived CDR1 and CDR2 are SEHNR and FQNEAQ (reference sequence). The CDR3 loop is CASSLAAGLDYGYTF. In DNA form, the CDR3 reads TGTGCCAGCAGCTTAGCAGCAGGGCTTGACTATGGCTACACCTTC.

This clonotype turned up a few times. The gene calls are TRBV7-2 and TRBJ1-1; D not resolved. This CDR3 spans 13 amino acids. Trimming left V 5 bases short and J 1 base short, with 8 bases between. Germline loops: CDR1 SGHTA, CDR2 FQGNSA. CDR3 loop: CASSPHANTEAFF. The CDR3, as DNA: TGTGCCAGCAGCCCCCACGCGAACACTGAAGCTTTCTTT.

This clonotype was recorded a few times. The chain uses TRBV4-3 and TRBJ1-2; 8 positions agree with TRBD1. The ends lost 0 bases at V and 4 bases at J; junction bases unmatched: 16. Germline V lookup: CDR1 LGHNA, CDR2 YSLEER. The CDR3 sequence is 19 residues long. CDR3 DNA: TGCGCCAGCAGCCAAGATCTTGAAGGGACAGGCGTGCGGGGCTATGGCTACACCTTC. The encoded protein is CASSQDLEGTGVRGYGYTF.

Comment on this clonotype: A much larger clone lies a single base off, so this may be a read error. The gene calls are TRBV7-3 and TRBJ2-1; 9 nucleotides align to TRBD1. The CDR3 is made up of 14 amino acids. Germline CDR1 is SGHTA and CDR2 is FQGTGA. Trimming cost V 2 bases and J 13 bases; bases outside gene matches: 9. CDR3 coding DNA: TGTGCCAGCAGCTTATCGGGACAGGGAGAGACCCAGTTCTTC. Amino acid sequence: CASSLSGQGETQFF.

This clonotype was counted only a few times. The rearrangement links TRBV25-1 to TRBJ2-7; D ambiguous. Trimming took off 0 bases at V and 0 bases at J, with 9 bases between the two ends. In germline, CDR1 is MGHDK, CDR2 SYGVNS. This CDR3 contains 15 residues. The CDR3 nucleotides read TGTGCCAGCAGTGAATATCAGGCCCACTCCTACGAGCAGTACTTC. Its protein product is CASSEYQAHSYEQYF.

Regarding this clonotype: Since a much larger clone is just one base distant, this may be a read error. The V and J genes are TRBV20-1 and TRBJ2-3, with 8 bases that match TRBD2. CDR1 is DFQATT, CDR2 SNEGSKA, per germline (reference sequence). After removal of 3 bases from V and 4 bases from J, the junction contained 3 bases not matched to a gene. CDR3 length: 13 amino acids. CDR3 coding DNA: TGCAGTGCTAGCACTAGCGGCGCAGATACGCAGTATTTT. Its translation: CSASTSGADTQYF.

This chain links TRBV4-3 with TRBJ2-3; the D is unclear. The V gene's germline CDR1 is LGHNA and CDR2 YSLEER. The CDR3 contains 14 residues. V lost 0 bases and J lost 6, with 10 bases in between. The CDR3 DNA follows: TGCGCCAGCAGCCAAGACGAGCAGTCGGATACGCAGTATTTT. It codes for CASSQDEQSDTQYF.

The rearrangement uses TRBV20-1 and TRBJ2-7, with 10 nucleotides matching TRBD1. The junction had 9 bases not matched to a gene; V was cut back by 2 bases and J by 2 bases. CDR3 length equals 16 residues. Germline V gene lookup returns CDR1 DFQATT and CDR2 SNEGSKA (reference sequence). The CDR3 DNA reads TGCAGTGCTAGAAAAACGGACAGGGGGGTCGCCTACGAGCAGTACTTC. As protein: CSARKTDRGVAYEQYF.

V is TRBV15 and J is TRBJ1-2; D unclear. This CDR3 comprises 13 residues. Germline V CDR1 and CDR2: LNHNV, YYDKDF (reference sequence). Trimming shortened V by 2 bases and J by 4 bases, and 8 bases separated the two germline ends. The CDR3 sequence: CATSRSSSYGYTF. In DNA, the CDR3 is TGTGCCACCAGCAGAAGTAGTAGCTATGGCTACACCTTC.

The chain has TRBV20-1 and TRBJ2-5; weak D call: TRBD1 (5 bases). CDR3 length equals 13 residues. Trimming took off 3 bases at V and 5 bases at J, with 13 bases between the two ends. The V gene's germline CDR1 is DFQATT and CDR2 SNEGSKA (reference sequence). The CDR3 loop is CSASGVNRETQYF. CDR3 DNA: TGCAGTGCTAGTGGGGTTAACAGGGAGACCCAGTACTTC.

This chain connects TRBV5-5 to TRBJ1-2; 9 positions match TRBD1. Looked up from germline, CDR1 is SGHKS and CDR2 is YYEKEE (reference sequence). Trimming removed 4 bases from V and 2 bases from J; junction bases left unmatched: 18. There are 19 residues in the CDR3. The CDR3 sequence: CASSVLLLRDRVPNYGYTF. CDR3 coding DNA: TGTGCCAGCAGCGTCCTCCTTCTCCGGGACAGGGTCCCAAACTATGGCTACACCTTC.

The CDR3 loop reads CASSVGLSETQYF. CDR3 in DNA: TGTGCCAGCAGCGTAGGACTCTCTGAGACCCAGTACTTC. The chain links TRBV9 to TRBJ2-5, with unresolved D. V lost 0 bases, J lost 5 bases, and 8 bases lay in between. The germline gives CDR1 SGDLS, CDR2 YYNGEE. The CDR3 covers 13 residues. The entire variable domain, with the rest obtained from reference TRBV9 and TRBJ2-5, is as follows: DSGVTQTPKHLITATGQRVTLRCSPRSGDLSVYWYQQSLDQGLQFLIQYYNGEERAKGNILERFSAQQFPDLHSELNLSSLELGDSALYFCASSVGLSETQYFGPGTRLLVL.